This TCR beta chain is drawn from a study of T cell repertoires in cytomegalovirus infection. The overall study: In public TCR beta signatures, there were indications of both CMV infection and matching HLA type. Findings and limits, study-wide: Identification of carriers of CMV plus the relevant HLA was achieved through cumulative public TCR beta family frequency. HLA-C-restricted CMV-specific TCR beta clonotypes prevailed in the ex vivo response.

Trimming took 2 bases from V and 1 from J, leaving 7 bases between them. CDR1 MDHEN and CDR2 SYDVKM come from the germline V gene. There are 14 residues in the CDR3. This clonotype was seen only a few times. What it recognizes is unknown. One entry per CDR3 protein results from TCRdb running MiXCR on the reads. The sample carries approximately 180,000 distinct CDR3 sequences, 17% recorded once. The sequence derives from a human donor in good health (CMV status not recorded). Some clones in this sample may be carry-over from other donors' samples. This chain uses TRBV28 with TRBJ2-3, with D perhaps TRBD1 (5 bases). Sequenced sample: CD8+ T cells from PBMCs. CDR3 protein: CASSLEGGTDTQYF. CDR3 sequence (DNA): TGTGCCAGCAGTTTAGAAGGGGGCACAGATACGCAGTATTTT.